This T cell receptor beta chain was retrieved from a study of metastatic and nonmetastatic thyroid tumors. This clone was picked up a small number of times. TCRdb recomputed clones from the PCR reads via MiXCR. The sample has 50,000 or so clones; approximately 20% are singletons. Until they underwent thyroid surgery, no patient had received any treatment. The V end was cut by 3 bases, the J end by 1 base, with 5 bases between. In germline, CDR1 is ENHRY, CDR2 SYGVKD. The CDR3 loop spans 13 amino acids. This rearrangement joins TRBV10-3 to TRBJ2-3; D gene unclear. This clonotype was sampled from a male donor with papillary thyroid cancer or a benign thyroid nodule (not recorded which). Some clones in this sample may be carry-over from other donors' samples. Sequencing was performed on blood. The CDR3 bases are TGTGCCATCAGTGACTCTGGCACAGATACGCAGTATTTT. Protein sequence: CAISDSGTDTQYF.